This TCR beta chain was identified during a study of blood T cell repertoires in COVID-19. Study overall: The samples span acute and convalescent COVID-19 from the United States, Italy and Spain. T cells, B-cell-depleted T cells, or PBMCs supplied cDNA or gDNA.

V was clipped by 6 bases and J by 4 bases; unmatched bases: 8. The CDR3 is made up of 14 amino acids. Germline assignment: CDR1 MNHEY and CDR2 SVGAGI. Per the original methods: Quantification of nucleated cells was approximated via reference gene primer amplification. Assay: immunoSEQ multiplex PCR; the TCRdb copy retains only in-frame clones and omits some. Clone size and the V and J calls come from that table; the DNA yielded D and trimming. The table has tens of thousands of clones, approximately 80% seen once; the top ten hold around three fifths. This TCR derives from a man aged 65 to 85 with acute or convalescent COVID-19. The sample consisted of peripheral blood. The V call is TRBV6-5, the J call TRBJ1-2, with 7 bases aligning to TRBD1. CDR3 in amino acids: CASRKGQISYGYTF. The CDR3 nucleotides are TGTGCCAGCAGGAAGGGACAGATAAGCTATGGCTACACCTTC.